The 17 T cell receptor beta chains in this list originate from one sample, sequenced in a study of early T cells in non-severe SARS-CoV-2 infection. TCRdb reprocessed the 5' RACE reads with MiXCR, giving one entry per CDR3 protein. The sample carries some 62,000 distinct CDR3 sequences, approximately 9.2% recorded once. The sequences come from whole blood, collected at baseline. Receptors were obtained from an adult who was a healthcare worker with PCR-confirmed SARS-CoV-2 infection or an uninfected control (not recorded which).

There are many counts of this clonotype. The gene calls are TRBV9 and TRBJ2-1, with TRBD2 identical over 8 bases. V lost 0 bases to trimming and J lost 2 bases; unmatched junction nucleotides: 1. CDR3 length equals 15 residues. Germline assignment: CDR1 SGDLS and CDR2 YYNGEE. CDR3 DNA sequence: TGTGCCAGCAGCGTAGCGGGAGGGCCCTACAATGAGCAGTTCTTC. This codes for CASSVAGGPYNEQFF.

Ten or more counts support this clonotype. The chain carries TRBV2 and TRBJ1-1; TRBD1 agrees at 7 bases. CDR1 and CDR2 (germline): SNHLY, FYNNEI. Trimming cost V 7 bases and J 7 bases; bases outside gene matches: 9. This CDR3 spans 13 amino acids. CDR3 sequence (DNA): TGTGCCAGCACCGGAGACAGGGCCGGTGAAGCTTTCTTT. Protein sequence: CASTGDRAGEAFF. The full variable domain, in which reference TRBV2 and TRBJ1-1 provide the parts outside the CDR3, is EPEVTQTPSHQVTQMGQEVILRCVPISNHLYFYWYRQILGQKVEFLVSFYNNEISEKSEIFDDQFSVERPDGSNFTLKIRSTKLEDSAMYFCASTGDRAGEAFFGQGTRLTVV.

At least ten counts were recorded for this clonotype. The rearrangement uses TRBV4-1 and TRBJ2-7; 8 bases are shared with TRBD1. The germline CDR1 and CDR2 sequences are MGHRA and YSYEKL. CDR3 length: 16 amino acids. The V segment lost 2 bases and the J segment 0 bases; nucleotides outside the gene matches: 6. The CDR3 here is CASSQQDRDSSYEQYF. The CDR3 DNA is TGCGCCAGCAGCCAACAGGACAGGGATAGCTCCTACGAGCAGTACTTC.

The table lists this clonotype with many counts. This chain links TRBV7-6 with TRBJ2-1, with 7 bases matching TRBD1. The germline V gene has CDR1 SGHVS and CDR2 FNYEAQ. CDR3 length: 12 amino acids. V lost 5 bases, J lost 7 bases, and 2 bases stayed unmatched. The CDR3 region has the DNA TGTGCCAGCAGCGACAGGGTGAATGAGCAGTTCTTC. It translates to CASSDRVNEQFF.

This rearrangement joins TRBV28 to TRBJ2-7; 9 bases agree with TRBD2. Germline V gene sequence: CDR1 MDHEN, CDR2 SYDVKM. This CDR3 comprises 18 residues. The trim removed 0 bases at V and 2 bases at J, leaving 11 bases unmatched. The CDR3 spells CASSLWGLGTSNPYEQYF. In nucleotides, the CDR3 is TGTGCCAGCAGTTTATGGGGATTAGGGACTAGCAACCCCTACGAGCAGTACTTC.

This clonotype showed up many times. This rearrangement joins TRBV28 to TRBJ1-3; D perhaps matches TRBD1 (5 bases). The CDR3 covers 17 residues. The V gene's germline CDR1 is MDHEN and CDR2 SYDVKM. Trimming removed 6 bases at V and 0 bases at J, with 18 bases between. CDR3: CASRKFIQANSGNTIYF. CDR3 DNA sequence: TGTGCCAGCAGAAAGTTTATACAGGCTAACTCTGGAAACACCATATATTTT.

This clonotype was counted only a few times. V gene TRBV2 combines with J gene TRBJ1-4; 7 nucleotides align to TRBD1. CDR1 SNHLY and CDR2 FYNNEI come from the germline V gene. With 5 bases clipped from V and 7 bases from J, the junction kept 13 bases outside the gene matches. The CDR3 is made up of 16 amino acids. CDR3 sequence: CASSYVTGQPSEKLFF. In DNA form, the CDR3 reads TGTGCCAGCAGTTACGTTACGGGACAGCCTAGTGAAAAACTGTTTTTT.

The V call is TRBV11-1, the J call TRBJ2-3; D uncertain. This CDR3 has 11 residues. V was clipped by 7 bases and J by 6 bases, with 8 bases between them. Germline V lookup: CDR1 SGHAT, CDR2 FQDESV (reference sequence). The CDR3: CASKRVDTQYF. CDR3 DNA sequence: TGTGCCAGCAAAAGAGTGGATACGCAGTATTTT.

This clonotype was counted ten times or more. The V call is TRBV5-4, the J call TRBJ2-5; TRBD2 matches 11 bases. The CDR3 covers 16 residues. Germline lookup yields CDR1 SGHNT and CDR2 YYREEE (reference sequence). V lost 0 bases, J lost 4 bases, and 5 bases stayed unmatched. The CDR3 nucleotides are TGTGCCAGCAGCTTGGAACTAGCGGGAGCGGGAGAGACCCAGTACTTC. Translation: CASSLELAGAGETQYF.

This clonotype appeared many times. The genes are TRBV20-1 and TRBJ1-5; no reliable D call. This CDR3 is built from 13 residues. Per the germline V gene, CDR1 is DFQATT and CDR2 is SNEGSKA (reference sequence). V dropped 5 bases and J dropped 3 bases, with 11 bases sitting between them. DNA of the CDR3: TGCAGTGCTGCTGCGGGAATCAATCAGCCCCAGCATTTT. It is translated as CSAAAGINQPQHF.

At least ten counts were recorded for this clonotype. The rearrangement uses TRBV12-5 and TRBJ1-5, with 7 bases aligning to TRBD1. The CDR3 has 13 amino acids. V lost 6 bases to trimming and J lost 2 bases; unmatched junction nucleotides: 1. The germline V gene has CDR1 LGHNT and CDR2 FRNRAP. The CDR3 DNA reads TGTGCTAGTGGAGACAGGGGCAATCAGCCCCAGCATTTT. This encodes CASGDRGNQPQHF.

This clonotype has just one count. V usage is TRBV13 and J usage is TRBJ2-1, with TRBD2 matching over 10 bases. The trim removed 7 bases at V and 2 bases at J, leaving 8 bases unmatched. CDR1 is PRHDT and CDR2 is FYEKMQ in the germline V gene (reference sequence). The CDR3 extends over 16 amino acids. The CDR3 region is CASNYLTSGTYNEQFF. The CDR3 DNA reads as TGTGCCAGCAACTACCTCACTAGCGGGACCTACAATGAGCAGTTCTTC.

CDR3 DNA sequence: TGTGCCACCTCAGGGGCCTCCACCGGGGAGCTGTTTTTT. This translates into CATSGASTGELFF. The V and J genes are TRBV24-1 and TRBJ2-2; possible D gene TRBD1, 6 bases. Trimming cost V 9 bases and J 4 bases, with 11 bases left between them. Per germline, CDR1 KGHDR and CDR2 SFDVKD. The length of the CDR3 is 13 residues.

This clonotype has a count of ten or more. V and J are TRBV10-2 and TRBJ1-4, with D possibly being TRBD1 (5 bases). Looked up from germline, CDR1 is WSHSY and CDR2 is SAAADI. The CDR3 length is 13 residues. Trimming took off 4 bases at V and 10 bases at J, with 13 bases between the two ends. The chain's CDR3 is CASSGQLVGKLFF. CDR3 coding DNA: TGCGCCAGCAGTGGACAGTTGGTAGGAAAACTGTTTTTT.

This chain joins TRBV25-1 and TRBJ2-7; D is unclear. V dropped 3 bases and J dropped 5 bases, with 17 bases sitting between them. The CDR3 runs 15 residues. Germline CDR1 is MGHDK and CDR2 is SYGVNS. CDR3 nucleotides: TGTGCCAGCAGTGACTTACACAGAACTTCCGACGAGCAGTACTTC. This gives the protein CASSDLHRTSDEQYF.

This clonotype occurred many times. V gene TRBV20-1 combines with J gene TRBJ1-2; 8 bases line up with TRBD1. The germline gives CDR1 DFQATT, CDR2 SNEGSKA (reference sequence). V shed 0 bases and J 5 bases; nucleotides not matched to a gene: 5. The CDR3 spans 14 residues. The DNA of the CDR3 is TGCAGTGCTAGAGACCCCCGGACAGGGTATGGCTACACCTTC. It yields the protein CSARDPRTGYGYTF.

This clonotype has at least ten counts. The chain uses TRBV18 and TRBJ2-2; D may be TRBD2 (6 bases). Germline V gene data show CDR1 as KGHSH and CDR2 as LQKENI. V was cut by 3 bases and J by 2 bases, with 10 bases left in between. The CDR3 covers 15 residues. The CDR3 here is CASSPLGTNTGELFF. CDR3 bases: TGTGCCAGCTCACCTCTCGGGACTAACACCGGGGAGCTGTTTTTT.